Given below is one T cell receptor beta chain in context. This sample stems from a study of control samples from healthy donors and cancer patients. TCRdb's table, derived via immunoSEQ multiplex PCR, lists solely in-frame clones and lacks some. The sample shows tens of thousands of clones, around 87% of them seen only once. The CDR3 contains 15 residues. Trimming cost V 1 base and J 0 bases, with 8 bases left between them. From germline, CDR1 is SGHRS and CDR2 YFSETQ. The source of this sequence is a woman aged 55-69 years with lung cancer. Material for sequencing was PBMCs. The chain couples TRBV5-1 to TRBJ1-5; tentative D call: TRBD1 (6 bases). CDR3 protein: CASSLRGGSNQPQHF. For the CDR3, the DNA is TGCGCCAGCAGCTTGCGAGGGGGTAGCAATCAGCCCCAGCATTTT.